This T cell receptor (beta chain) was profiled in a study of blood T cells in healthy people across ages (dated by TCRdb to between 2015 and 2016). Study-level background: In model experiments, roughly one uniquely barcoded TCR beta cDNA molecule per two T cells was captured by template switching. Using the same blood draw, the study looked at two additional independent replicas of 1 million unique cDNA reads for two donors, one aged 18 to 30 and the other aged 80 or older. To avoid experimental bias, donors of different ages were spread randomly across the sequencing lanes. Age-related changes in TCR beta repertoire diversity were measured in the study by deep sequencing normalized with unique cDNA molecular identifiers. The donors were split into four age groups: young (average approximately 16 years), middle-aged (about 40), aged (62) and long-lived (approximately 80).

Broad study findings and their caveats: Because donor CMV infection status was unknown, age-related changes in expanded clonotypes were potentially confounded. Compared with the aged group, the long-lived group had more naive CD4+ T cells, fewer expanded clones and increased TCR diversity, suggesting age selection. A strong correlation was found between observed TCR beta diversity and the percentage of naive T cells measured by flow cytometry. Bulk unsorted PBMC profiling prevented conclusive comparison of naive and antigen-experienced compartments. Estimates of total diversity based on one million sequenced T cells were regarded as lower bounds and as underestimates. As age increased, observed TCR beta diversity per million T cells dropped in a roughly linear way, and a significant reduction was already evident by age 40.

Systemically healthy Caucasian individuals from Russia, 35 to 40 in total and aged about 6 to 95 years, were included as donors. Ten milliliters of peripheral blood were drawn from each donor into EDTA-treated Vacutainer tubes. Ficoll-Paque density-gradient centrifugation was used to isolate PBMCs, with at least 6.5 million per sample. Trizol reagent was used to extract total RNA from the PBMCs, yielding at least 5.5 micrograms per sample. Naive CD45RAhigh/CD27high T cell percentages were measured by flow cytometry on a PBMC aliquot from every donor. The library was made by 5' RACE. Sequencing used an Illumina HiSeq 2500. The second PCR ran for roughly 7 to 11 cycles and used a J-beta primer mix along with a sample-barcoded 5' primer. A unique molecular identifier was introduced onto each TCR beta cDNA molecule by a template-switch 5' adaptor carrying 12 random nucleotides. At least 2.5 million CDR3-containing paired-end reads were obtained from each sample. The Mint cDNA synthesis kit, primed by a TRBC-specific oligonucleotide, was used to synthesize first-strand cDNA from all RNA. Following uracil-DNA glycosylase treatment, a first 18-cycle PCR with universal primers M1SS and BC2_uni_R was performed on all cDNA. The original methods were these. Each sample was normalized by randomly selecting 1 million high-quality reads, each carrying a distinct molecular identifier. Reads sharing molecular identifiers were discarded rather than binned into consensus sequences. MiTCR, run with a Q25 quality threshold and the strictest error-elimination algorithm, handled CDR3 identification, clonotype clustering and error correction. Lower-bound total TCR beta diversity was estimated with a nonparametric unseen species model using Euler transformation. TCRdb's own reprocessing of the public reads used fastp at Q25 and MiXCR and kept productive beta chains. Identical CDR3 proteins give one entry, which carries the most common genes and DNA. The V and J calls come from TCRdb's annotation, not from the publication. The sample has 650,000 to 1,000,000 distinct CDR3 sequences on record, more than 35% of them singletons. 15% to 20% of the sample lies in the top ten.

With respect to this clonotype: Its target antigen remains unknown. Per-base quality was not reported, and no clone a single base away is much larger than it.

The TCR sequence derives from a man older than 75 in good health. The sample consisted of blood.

CDR3 sequence: CASSKGGDYEQYF. The DNA is as follows: TGTGCCAGCAGCAAGGGGGGAGACTACGAGCAGTACTTC. The V gene is TRBV7-3 and the J gene is TRBJ2-5; the D segment might be TRBD1 or TRBD2, since each matches 6 bases. The J call may be faulty, since TRBJ2-7 better matches the DNA end. The CDR3 goes from the cysteine to the phenylalanine over 13 residues. The retained sequence is limited to the CDR3, 39 bases, with the frame set at the first base. The germline V gene encodes CDR1 SGHTA and CDR2 FQGTGA.